The 25 T cell receptor beta chains reported below all come from one sample, sequenced in a study of response to subunit inactivated influenza vaccine. TCRdb called the RT-PCR reads again in MiXCR, with one record for every CDR3 protein. The table records about 520,000 distinct CDR3 sequences, under 8.5% of them present only once. This specimen consisted of PBMCs from blood, obtained 23 months after vaccination. These receptors were collected from a man aged 50 to 75 who received an inactivated influenza vaccine.

The chain joins TRBV18 to TRBJ2-1, with 10 bases lining up with TRBD2. Looked up from germline, CDR1 is KGHSH and CDR2 is LQKENI. CDR3 length: 14 residues. The V segment lost 3 bases and the J segment 9 bases; nucleotides outside the gene matches: 5. CDR3 protein: CASSPSSGGTEQFF. CDR3 sequence (DNA): TGTGCCAGCTCACCGAGTAGCGGGGGGACTGAGCAGTTCTTC.

The CDR3 DNA reads TGTGCCAGCAGCAATGCAGGGCGCGGGAGGAACACTGAAGCTTTCTTT. The encoded protein is CASSNAGRGRNTEAFF. J is TRBJ1-1 and V is TRBV12-3 or TRBV12-4, with D possibly matching TRBD1 (5 bases). Trimming took 6 bases from V and 1 from J, leaving 18 bases between them. The CDR3 runs to 16 residues.

The chain recombines TRBV20-1 with TRBJ2-7; TRBD2 matches 12 bases. The trim removed 5 bases at V and 2 bases at J, leaving 4 bases unmatched. The CDR3 contains 14 residues. Per germline, CDR1 DFQATT and CDR2 SNEGSKA (reference sequence). The CDR3 sequence: CSAYRLAGAYEQYF. CDR3 sequence (DNA): TGCAGTGCTTACCGACTAGCGGGGGCCTACGAGCAGTACTTC.

This chain uses TRBV10-3 with TRBJ2-1; TRBD1 agrees at 7 bases. Germline CDR1 reads ENHRY; CDR2 reads SYGVKD. This CDR3 has 17 amino acids. V trimming: 0 bases; J trimming: 3 bases; junction bases outside the gene matches: 8. CDR3 sequence (DNA): TGTGCCATCAGTGAGTCGATTGAAGGGACAGACTACAATGAGCAGTTCTTC. This translates into CAISESIEGTDYNEQFF.

This clonotype was observed many times. V and J are TRBV20-1 and TRBJ1-5, with a possible D match to TRBD1 (5 bases). This CDR3 region has 16 residues. Germline CDR1 DFQATT, CDR2 SNEGSKA (reference sequence). V lost 0 bases to trimming and J lost 6 bases, with 18 bases between them. This chain's CDR3 is CSARDGGQLGTQPQHF. The DNA of the CDR3 is TGCAGTGCTAGAGATGGGGGTCAACTGGGGACTCAGCCCCAGCATTTT.

This clonotype was seen more than once but under ten times. The chain uses TRBV12-3 or TRBV12-4 and TRBJ2-2; D tentatively reads TRBD1 or TRBD2 (5 bases each). V lost 6 bases, J lost 8 bases, and 13 bases lay in between. This CDR3 contains 13 residues. CDR3 nucleotide sequence: TGTGCCAGCAGCAGGGACGGGCGAGGGGAGCTGTTTTTT. It specifies CASSRDGRGELFF.

This clonotype was seen ten or more times. The V and J genes are TRBV9 and TRBJ1-1; the D is unclear. This CDR3 has 13 residues. Trimming shortened V by 4 bases and J by 5 bases, and 12 bases separated the two germline ends. Per the germline V gene, CDR1 is SGDLS and CDR2 is YYNGEE. CDR3 DNA: TGTGCCAGCAGCACCACGCTTAGTACTGAAGCTTTCTTT. Translation: CASSTTLSTEAFF.

In its sample, this clonotype was seen a few times. This may stem from a read error, because a much larger clone lies one nucleotide away. J is TRBJ2-3 and V is TRBV11-2, with D possibly being TRBD2 (6 bases). V was trimmed by 1 base and J by 1 base, leaving 9 bases between them. Germline loops: CDR1 SGHAT, CDR2 FQNNGV. CDR3 length: 15 residues. The CDR3: CASSLVWRGTDTQYF. The CDR3 DNA follows: TGTGCCAGCAGCTTAGTGTGGAGGGGCACAGATACGCAGTATTTT.

The chain is built from TRBV5-1 and TRBJ2-3; 10 positions agree with TRBD2. Unmatched junction bases numbered 8, after V lost 7 bases and J lost 3 bases. CDR1 is SGHRS and CDR2 is YFSETQ in the germline V gene. The CDR3 consists of 15 residues. The CDR3 protein is CASRRSGGATDTQYF. The CDR3 DNA sequence: TGCGCCAGCCGACGCAGCGGGGGGGCGACAGATACGCAGTATTTT.

This clonotype has ten or more counts. This sequence joins TRBV24-1 and TRBJ2-1; D is undetermined. This CDR3 is built from 15 residues. Germline-derived CDR1 and CDR2 are KGHDR and SFDVKD. V was pared by 3 bases and J by 7 bases, with 15 bases between. The CDR3 sequence: CATSDRDNSLNEQFF. The DNA for the CDR3 is TGTGCCACCAGTGATAGAGACAACAGCTTGAATGAGCAGTTCTTC.

The chain employs TRBV29-1 and TRBJ1-5, with TRBD1 as a possible D gene (6 bases). Trimming took off 8 bases at V and 5 bases at J, with 13 bases between the two ends. Germline CDR1 is SQVTM and CDR2 is ANQGSEA. This CDR3 is built from 12 residues. In DNA, the CDR3 is TGCAGCAGGACAGCTCCCGATCAGCCCCAGCATTTT. It codes for CSRTAPDQPQHF.

A few counts support this clonotype. The chain carries TRBV12-3 or TRBV12-4 and TRBJ2-5, with 8 nucleotides matching TRBD2. There are 16 residues in the CDR3. The V segment lost 6 bases and the J segment 0 bases; nucleotides outside the gene matches: 9. The CDR3 is CASSPRSGGYQETQYF. Written as DNA, the CDR3 is TGTGCCAGCAGCCCCCGAAGCGGGGGATACCAAGAGACCCAGTACTTC.

This clonotype occurred many times. The chain recombines TRBV4-3 with TRBJ2-7; D perhaps matches TRBD2 (5 bases). The CDR3 runs 14 residues. With 1 base removed from V and 5 bases from J, the gap between germline ends came to 12 bases. Germline-derived CDR1 and CDR2 are LGHNA and YSLEER. The CDR3 nucleotides are TGCGCCAGCAGCCAAGTCGCTAGCTGGCACGAGCAGTACTTC. Translating it yields CASSQVASWHEQYF.

This clonotype was seen repeatedly, ten times or more. The rearrangement joins TRBV6-6 to TRBJ1-1; 8 bases align to TRBD1. The CDR3 is made up of 13 amino acids. The ends lost 5 bases at V and 4 bases at J; junction bases unmatched: 3. Germline CDR1 reads MNHNY; CDR2 reads SVGAGI (reference sequence). The DNA for the CDR3 is TGTGCCAGCAGTGGTACAGGGGGCACTGAAGCTTTCTTT. Amino acids: CASSGTGGTEAFF.

This clonotype was recorded a few times. This chain links TRBV6-6 with TRBJ2-3; either TRBD1 or TRBD2 may supply D (6 bases each). The germline V and J ends were trimmed by 6 bases and 4 bases, with 8 bases remaining between them. The CDR3 runs 12 residues. Germline V lookup: CDR1 MNHNY, CDR2 SVGAGI (reference sequence). The CDR3 loop is CASRRGADTQYF. The CDR3, as DNA: TGTGCCAGCAGGAGGGGGGCAGATACGCAGTATTTT.

This clonotype qualifies as medium-sized. The J gene is TRBJ2-7, the V gene TRBV21-1; the table's D call, TRBD1, has no DNA check behind it. TRBV21-1 is described as a pseudogene. The CDR3 loop spans 16 amino acids. CDR3 sequence reads: CASSKVRDRGNYEQYF. The CDR3 nucleotides are TGTGCCAGCAGCAAAGTACGGGACAGGGGAAACTACGAGCAGTACTTC.

This clonotype was counted ten times or more. CDR3 amino acids: CASRTATVQFF. CDR3 DNA sequence: TGTGCCAGCAGGACTGCAACGGTGCAGTTCTTC. The chain recombines TRBV27 with TRBJ2-1; no firm D call. The V end lost 6 bases, the J end lost 12 bases, and 12 bases lay between the germline ends. CDR3 size: 11 residues. Germline CDR1 MNHEY, CDR2 SMNVEV (reference sequence).

This clonotype has ten or more counts. The J gene is TRBJ2-3, the V gene TRBV28; either TRBD1 or TRBD2 may supply D (5 bases each). From germline, CDR1 is MDHEN and CDR2 SYDVKM. The V and J ends lost 5 bases and 6 bases respectively, with 18 bases between them. The length of the CDR3 is 15 residues. The DNA of the CDR3 is TGTGCCAGCAGTCAAACCGGGACCCCGACGGATACGCAGTATTTT. Translated, it gives CASSQTGTPTDTQYF.

Ten or more counts support this clonotype. This chain uses TRBV5-8 with TRBJ2-4; possibly TRBD1 or TRBD2 for D (5 bases each). Trimming removed 1 base from V and 5 bases from J, with 10 bases in between. This CDR3 spans 14 amino acids. Germline V lookup: CDR1 SGHTS, CDR2 YDEGEE. CDR3 coding DNA: TGTGCCAGCAGCTTGATGGGACCCCAAAACATTCAGTACTTC. This codes for CASSLMGPQNIQYF. The whole variable domain, filled in from reference TRBV5-8 and TRBJ2-4, reads EAGVTQSPTHLIKTRGQQATLRCSPISGHTSVYWYQQALGLGLQFLLWYDEGEERNRGNFPPRFSGRQFPNYSSELNVNALELEDSALYLCASSLMGPQNIQYFGAGTRLSVL.

The table lists this clonotype with many counts. The rearrangement joins TRBV6-2 or TRBV6-3 to TRBJ2-7; possible D gene TRBD2, 6 bases. Germline CDR1 MNHEY, CDR2 SVGEGT. The V gene lost 7 bases and the J gene lost 7 bases, with 20 bases spanning the gap. The CDR3 is made up of 14 amino acids. CDR3 sequence reads: CASTRVGGSLEQYF. DNA for the CDR3: TGTGCCAGCACCCGAGTCGGGGGAAGCTTAGAGCAGTACTTC.

This clonotype was observed at least ten times. V usage is TRBV20-1 and J usage is TRBJ2-5; tentatively, D is TRBD1 or TRBD2 (6 bases each). Germline CDR1 reads DFQATT; CDR2 reads SNEGSKA (reference sequence). This CDR3 spans 14 amino acids. V lost 6 bases, J lost 5 bases, and 19 bases lay in between. The DNA of the CDR3 is TGCAGTGCGAGAATTAGGGGGGCCTTTGAGACCCAGTACTTC. Translating it yields CSARIRGAFETQYF.

This clonotype was recorded at least ten times. The V gene is TRBV7-9, the J gene TRBJ2-1; 8 bases align to TRBD2. Germline V gene data show CDR1 as SEHNR and CDR2 as FQNEAQ (reference sequence). The length of the CDR3 is 17 residues. V shed 5 bases, J shed 0 bases, and the junction held 9 bases outside the gene matches. DNA of the CDR3: TGTGCCAGCAGCCCGACTAGCGTTCTGAGCTCCTACAATGAGCAGTTCTTC. It is translated as CASSPTSVLSSYNEQFF.

The rearrangement joins TRBV12-3 or TRBV12-4 to TRBJ2-2; no clear D gene. This CDR3 spans 12 amino acids. V lost 3 bases, J lost 7 bases, and 6 bases lay in between. The DNA for the CDR3 is TGTGCCAGCAGTTTTGACGGCGGGGAGCTGTTTTTT. Its translation: CASSFDGGELFF.

The chain joins TRBV7-8 to TRBJ1-2; D remains unclear. The germline V gene encodes CDR1 SGHVS and CDR2 FQNEAQ. The CDR3 is 15 amino acids. Trimming took 2 bases from V and 1 from J, leaving 11 bases between them. CDR3 coding DNA: TGTGCCAGCAGCTTAATCACAGACTTTAACTATGGCTACACCTTC. Translation gives CASSLITDFNYGYTF.

CDR3 protein: CATSRDVGETQYF. In nucleotides, the CDR3 is TGTGCCACCAGCAGAGATGTGGGGGAGACCCAGTACTTC. V is TRBV15 and J is TRBJ2-5; D is uncertain. Germline-derived CDR1 and CDR2 are LNHNV and YYDKDF (reference sequence). This CDR3 comprises 13 residues. V was shortened by 0 bases and J by 5 bases, with 7 bases between the two germline ends.